This TCR beta chain is from a study of blood T cell repertoires in COVID-19. The assay was immunoSEQ multiplex PCR, and TCRdb's table has in-frame clones only and misses some. The sample has some 260,000 clones; around 89% are singletons. Participants were aged about 18 to 100 years, lived in 20 to 25 US areas, and enrolled virtually. Recovery meant two consecutive negative NP/OP PCR tests, professional clearance, or resolved symptoms. The length of the CDR3 is 16 residues. V was pared by 7 bases and J by 4 bases, with 11 bases of the junction left unmatched. Looked up from germline, CDR1 is LGHDT and CDR2 is YNNKEL (reference sequence).

The chain links TRBV3-1 (or the pseudogene TRBV3-2) to TRBJ2-1; TRBD1 matches at 9 bases. Sequences were obtained from PBMCs or T cells enriched from blood (not recorded which). This sequence originates from a man aged 40-49 years who had recovered from COVID-19. The CDR3 nucleotides are TGTGCCAGCACCCAGACGACAGGGGGTCGTTACAATGAGCAGTTCTTC. This encodes CASTQTTGGRYNEQFF.